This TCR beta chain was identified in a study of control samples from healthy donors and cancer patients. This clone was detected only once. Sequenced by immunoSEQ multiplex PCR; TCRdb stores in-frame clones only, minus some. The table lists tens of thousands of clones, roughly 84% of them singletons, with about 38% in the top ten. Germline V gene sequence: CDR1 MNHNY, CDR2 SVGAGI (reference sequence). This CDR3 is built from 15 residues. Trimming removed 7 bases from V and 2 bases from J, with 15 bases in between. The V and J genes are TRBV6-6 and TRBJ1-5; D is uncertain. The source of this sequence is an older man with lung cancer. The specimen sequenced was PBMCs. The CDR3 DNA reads TGTGCCAGCACCGACATCGGGAGGGGCAATCAGCCCCAGCATTTT. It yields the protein CASTDIGRGNQPQHF.